This T cell receptor beta chain was retrieved from a study of low-dose radiotherapy and immunotherapy resistance in tumors. Study details: Participants in Cohort 1 were administered 0.5 Gy per fraction at 2-week intervals, to a cumulative dose of 6.5 Gy.

This CDR3 is built from 15 residues. Trimming cost V 7 bases and J 1 base; bases outside gene matches: 6. Looked up from germline, CDR1 is MNHEY and CDR2 is SVGEGT. With TRAV- and TRBV-specific primers, first-strand cDNA was made, covering the alpha and beta chains. The PCR that amplified TCRs ran for roughly 20 cycles, relying on a constant-region primer and a V-primer adapter. One entry per CDR3 protein results from TCRdb running MiXCR on the reads. The sample consists of 60,000 to 90,000 distinct CDR3 sequences, roughly 30% of them appearing once. Described time point: before trial treatment. Qualifying patients carried advanced solid tumors devoid of tumor-infiltrating lymphocytes. This clonotype was counted many times.

The chain employs TRBV6-2 or TRBV6-3 and TRBJ2-4, with 8 bases that match TRBD1. This material consisted of PBMCs, taken before treatment. The receptor was derived from a female donor with ovarian cancer. The CDR3, as DNA: TGTGCCAGCAAAGGACAGGGAACGGCCAAAAACATTCAGTACTTC. It yields the protein CASKGQGTAKNIQYF.